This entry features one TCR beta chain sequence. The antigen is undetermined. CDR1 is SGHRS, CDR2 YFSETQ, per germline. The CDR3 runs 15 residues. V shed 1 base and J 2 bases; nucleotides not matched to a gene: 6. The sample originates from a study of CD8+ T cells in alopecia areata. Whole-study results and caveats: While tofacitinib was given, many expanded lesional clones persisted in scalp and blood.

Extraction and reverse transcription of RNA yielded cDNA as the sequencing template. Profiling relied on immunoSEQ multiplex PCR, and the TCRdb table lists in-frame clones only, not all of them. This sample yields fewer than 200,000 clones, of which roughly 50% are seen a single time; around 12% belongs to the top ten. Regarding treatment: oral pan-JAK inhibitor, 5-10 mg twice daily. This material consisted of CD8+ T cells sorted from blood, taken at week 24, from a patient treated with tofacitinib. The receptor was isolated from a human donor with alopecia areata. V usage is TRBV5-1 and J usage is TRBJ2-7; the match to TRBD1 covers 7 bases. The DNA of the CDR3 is TGCGCCAGCAGCTTGAAGGGGGCCGGAGCCTACGAGCAGTACTTC. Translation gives CASSLKGAGAYEQYF. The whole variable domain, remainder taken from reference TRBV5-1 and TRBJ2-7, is KAGVTQTPRYLIKTRGQQVTLSCSPISGHRSVSWYQQTPGQGLQFLFEYFSETQRNKGNFPGRFSGRQFSNSRSEMNVSTLELGDSALYLCASSLKGAGAYEQYFGPGTRLTVT.